Shown below are 7 T cell receptor beta chains from a single sample sequenced in a study of regulatory T cells in long-lasting Graves disease. Indicated time point: newly diagnosed GD, antithyroid drugs for less than 3 months. After RNA was extracted from PBMCs, the TCR library was made from it. In building TCR beta libraries, iRepertoire HTBI primers were used together with Arm-PCR of CDR3 regions. TCRdb reanalysed the multiplex PCR reads using MiXCR and keeps one entry per CDR3 protein. The repertoire consists of about 500,000 distinct CDR3 sequences, with about 17% occurring once and the leading ten covering 12%. These same records also appear under a second study, on T cells in Graves' hyperthyroidism and ophthalmopathy.

The source material was peripheral blood mononuclear cells (PBMCs), sampled at new diagnosis, from a patient treated with antithyroid drugs. These TCRs come from a man aged 35-49 years with Graves disease.

This clonotype was seen repeatedly, ten times or more. One end of the junction does not line up with germline, which may come from a read error. The CDR3 protein is CSVEVPDRGRVYEQYF. In DNA, the CDR3 is TGCAGCGTAGAAGTGCCGGACAGGGGGCGCGTCTACGAGCAGTACTTC. The chain recombines TRBV29-1 with TRBJ2-7; TRBD1 agrees at 11 bases. Looked up from germline, CDR1 is SQVTM and CDR2 is ANQGSEA. CDR3 length equals 16 residues.

The chain employs TRBV30 and TRBJ2-3; TRBD2 matches at 8 bases. Trimming cost V 0 bases and J 3 bases; bases outside gene matches: 11. Looked up from germline, CDR1 is GTSNPN and CDR2 is SVGIG (reference sequence). The CDR3 sequence is 17 residues long. Here the CDR3 DNA reads TGTGCCTGGAGTGTAGGGAGGTCCAGCGGGAGTACAGATACGCAGTATTTT. It specifies CAWSVGRSSGSTDTQYF.

A few counts support this clonotype. The chain is built from TRBV28 and TRBJ2-1, with 8 bases aligning to TRBD2. V shed 7 bases, J shed 8 bases, and the junction held 13 bases outside the gene matches. Germline V gene data show CDR1 as MDHEN and CDR2 as SYDVKM. This CDR3 spans 15 amino acids. CDR3 amino acids: CASTKRGGRSDEQFF. The CDR3 DNA reads TGTGCCAGCACCAAACGGGGCGGGAGGTCCGATGAGCAGTTCTTC.

Ten or more counts support this clonotype. The CDR3: CASIQGDRSLRGELFF. CDR3 DNA sequence: TGTGCCAGCATCCAGGGGGACAGAAGCCTTAGGGGGGAGCTGTTTTTT. V is TRBV12-3 or TRBV12-4 and J is TRBJ2-2; 7 bases map to TRBD1. This CDR3 has 16 residues. V lost 7 bases to trimming and J lost 8 bases; unmatched junction nucleotides: 16.

This chain connects TRBV5-4 to TRBJ2-7; 8 bases map to TRBD2. J was trimmed by 7 bases and V by 4 bases; bases with no gene match: 13. Germline V gives CDR1 SGHNT, CDR2 YYREEE (reference sequence). CDR3 size: 15 residues. The CDR3 is CASSISAGAPGEQYF. As DNA, the CDR3 is TGTGCCAGCAGCATATCAGCGGGAGCCCCGGGGGAGCAGTACTTC.

V usage is TRBV6-2 or TRBV6-3 and J usage is TRBJ1-1; TRBD1 is a possible D gene (5 bases). The CDR3 length is 15 residues. The V gene lost 4 bases and the J gene lost 6 bases, with 18 bases spanning the gap. Germline values: CDR1 MNHEY, CDR2 SVGEGT. CDR3 nucleotides: TGTGCCAGCAGTTCCCTCAGGGCATCGATTTCTGAAGCTTTCTTT. Protein: CASSSLRASISEAFF.

This clonotype has ten or more counts. The chain has TRBV28 and TRBJ1-1; D might be TRBD1 (5 bases). The CDR3 contains 15 residues. V lost 3 bases to trimming and J lost 5 bases, with 16 bases between them. The germline gives CDR1 MDHEN, CDR2 SYDVKM. Written as DNA, the CDR3 is TGTGCCAGCAGTTTTAGACAGCGGAGGTGGACTGAAGCTTTCTTT. Its protein is CASSFRQRRWTEAFF.